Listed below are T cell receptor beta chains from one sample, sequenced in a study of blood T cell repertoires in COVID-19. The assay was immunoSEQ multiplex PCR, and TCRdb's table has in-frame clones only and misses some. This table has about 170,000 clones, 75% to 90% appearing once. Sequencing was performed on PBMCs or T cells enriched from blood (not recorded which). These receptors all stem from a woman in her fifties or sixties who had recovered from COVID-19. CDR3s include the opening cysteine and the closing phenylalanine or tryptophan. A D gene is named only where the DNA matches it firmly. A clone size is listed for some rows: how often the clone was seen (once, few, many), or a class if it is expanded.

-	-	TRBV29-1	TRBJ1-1	TGCAGCGCCCACAGGTTCGAGAACACTGAAGCTTTCTTT	CSAHRFENTEAFF
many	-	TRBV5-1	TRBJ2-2	TGCGCCAGCCAAACGGCCATACTAGGAAACACCGGGGAGCTGTTTTTT	CASQTAILGNTGELFF
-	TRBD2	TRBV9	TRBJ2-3	TGTGCCAGCAGCGTAGAAGCGGGGGGCACAGATACGCAGTATTTT	CASSVEAGGTDTQYF
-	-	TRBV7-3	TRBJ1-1	TGTGCCAGCAGCCCCTCGGTTCGATCGGAAGCTTTCTTT	CASSPSVRSEAFF
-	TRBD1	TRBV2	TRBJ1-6	TGTGCCAGCAGTGAAGACGACAGGGGGTTAAGTTCACCCCTCCACTTT	CASSEDDRGLSSPLHF
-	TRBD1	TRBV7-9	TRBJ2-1	TGTGCCAGCAGAAGGCCAGGGGGTCGGAATGAGCAGTTCTTC	CASRRPGGRNEQFF
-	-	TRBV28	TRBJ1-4	TGTGCCAGCAGTTCGAGGGAGAGATTCGGAAAACTGTTTTTT	CASSSRERFGKLFF
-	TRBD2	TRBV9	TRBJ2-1	TGTGCCAGCAGTCCTAGCGGCAATGAGCAGTTCTTC	CASSPSGNEQFF
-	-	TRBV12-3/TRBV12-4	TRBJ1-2	TGTGCCAGCAGTTTAATTTCACCGGGAGGAACCTTC	CASSLISPGGTF
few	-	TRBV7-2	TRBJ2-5	TGTGCCAGCAGCTCCCGGACAGCCCAAGAGACCCAGTACTTC	CASSSRTAQETQYF
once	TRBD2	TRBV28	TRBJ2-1	TGTGCCAGCAGTCCCCGGGGGGATGAGCAGTTCTTC	CASSPRGDEQFF
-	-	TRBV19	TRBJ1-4	TGTGCCAGTACCCCCACAGGGTTTTCGACTAATGAAAAACTGTTTTTT	CASTPTGFSTNEKLFF
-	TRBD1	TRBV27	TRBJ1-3	TGTGCCAGCAGTTTAACAGGGGTCGGAAACACCATATATTTT	CASSLTGVGNTIYF
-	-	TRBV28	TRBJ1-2	TGTGCCAGCAGTTTAGCCAGGGCAATTGAGGGCTACACCTTC	CASSLARAIEGYTF
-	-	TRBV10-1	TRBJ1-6	TGCGCCAACATGTCGGGGGGTTGGGGCGGAGGACCTAATTCACCCCTCCACTTT	CANMSGGWGGGPNSPLHF
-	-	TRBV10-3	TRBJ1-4	TGTGCCATCAGTGATGAGGAGGTTAATGAAAAACTGTTTTTT	CAISDEEVNEKLFF
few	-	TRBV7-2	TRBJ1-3	TGTGCCAGCAGCTCCGACAGAGCTGGAAACACCATATATTTT	CASSSDRAGNTIYF
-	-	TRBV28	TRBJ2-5	TGTGCCACCATAGGGGGGGGCCAAGAGACCCAGTACTTC	CATIGGGQETQYF
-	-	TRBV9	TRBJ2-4	TGTGCCAGCTCAGGGTCCAAAAACATTCAGTACTTC	CASSGSKNIQYF
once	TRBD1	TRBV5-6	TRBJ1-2	TGTGCCAGCAGCCCGACAGGGGGGCTTGGCTACACCTTC	CASSPTGGLGYTF
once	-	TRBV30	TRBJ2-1	TGTGCCTGGAGTACTCGGGGAGCGGTCTACAATGAGCAGTTCTTC	CAWSTRGAVYNEQFF
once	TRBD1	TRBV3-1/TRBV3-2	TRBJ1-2	TGTGCCAGCAGCCGACAGGGGTCTTTTGGCTACACCTTC	CASSRQGSFGYTF
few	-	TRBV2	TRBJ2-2	TGTGCCAGCAGTAGGCGCGGACAGAACACCGGGGAGCTGTTTTTT	CASSRRGQNTGELFF
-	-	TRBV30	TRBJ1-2	TGTGCCTGGATTCAGGGTGGTTATGGCTACACCTTC	CAWIQGGYGYTF
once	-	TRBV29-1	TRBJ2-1	TGCAGCGTCCATACCGGCAATGAGCAGTTCTTC	CSVHTGNEQFF
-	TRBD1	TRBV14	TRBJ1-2	TGTGCCAGCAGCCAAGTGGGGCAGGGGGCGTGGGGCTACACCTTC	CASSQVGQGAWGYTF
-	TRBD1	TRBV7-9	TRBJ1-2	TGTGCCAGCAGCTTAGGACAGGGTGGTGGCTACACCTTC	CASSLGQGGGYTF
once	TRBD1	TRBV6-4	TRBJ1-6	TGTGCCAGCAGTGAATGGACAGGGGATAATTCACCCCTCCACTTT	CASSEWTGDNSPLHF
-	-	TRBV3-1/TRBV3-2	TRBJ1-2	TGTGCCAGCAGCGAGGGCTCGATGAACTATGGCTACACCTTC	CASSEGSMNYGYTF
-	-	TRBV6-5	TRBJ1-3	TGTGCCAGCAGTCGGTCAGGGTCTGGAAACACCATATATTTT	CASSRSGSGNTIYF
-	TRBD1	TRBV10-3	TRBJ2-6	TGTGCCACCAGGGGACAGGGACACTCTGGGGCCAACGTCCTGACTTTC	CATRGQGHSGANVLTF
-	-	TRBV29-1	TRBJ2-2	TGCAGCGTAGCCCCCGCGTATGCGGACACCGGGGAGCTGTTTTTT	CSVAPAYADTGELFF